A selection of T cell receptor beta chains follows, all from one sample in a study of shared T cell receptors in the human thymus. Assay: immunoSEQ multiplex PCR; the TCRdb copy retains only in-frame clones and omits some. This table has more than 550,000 clones, roughly 86% appearing once. These data are also associated with another study on human thymus T cells.

Sequences were obtained from thymocytes. The receptors come from a boy in the first two years of life with a congenital heart defect. The CDR3 runs from the conserved cysteine through the conserved F or W. Fields, in order: D gene, clone size, J gene, V gene, CDR3 protein, CDR3 DNA. A D gene is named only where the DNA matches it firmly. Size values are once, few and many counts, or a class for expanded clones, and some rows have none.

>NA|NA|TRBJ1-4|TRBV4-2
CASSQVGGTNEKLFF
TGTGCCAGCAGCCAAGTGGGGGGGACTAATGAAAAACTGTTTTTT
>TRBD1|NA|TRBJ1-2|TRBV18
CASSPRDRGYGYTF
TGTGCCAGCTCACCACGGGACAGGGGGTATGGCTACACCTTC
>NA|once|TRBJ1-4|TRBV7-9
CASSSLTADGLTTNEKLFF
TGTGCCAGCAGCTCCTTGACAGCTGATGGCCTTACAACTAATGAAAAACTGTTTTTT
>TRBD2|NA|TRBJ2-2|TRBV4-3
CASSARLAGGELFF
TGCGCCAGCAGCGCACGACTAGCGGGCGGGGAGCTGTTTTTT
>TRBD1|NA|TRBJ1-1|TRBV5-6
CASSLTDREWKDEAFF
TGTGCCAGCAGCTTGACGGACAGGGAATGGAAGGATGAAGCTTTCTTT
>NA|NA|TRBJ2-1|TRBV4-3
CASSQEQIYSYNEQFF
TGCGCCAGCAGCCAAGAACAGATTTACTCCTACAATGAGCAGTTCTTC
>NA|NA|TRBJ2-2|TRBV6-6
CASSRNRDGTGELFF
TGTGCCAGCAGTAGAAACAGGGATGGCACCGGGGAGCTGTTTTTT
>TRBD1|NA|TRBJ2-1|TRBV14
CASSQCRGCNEQFF
TGTGCCAGCAGCCAATGCAGGGGGTGCAATGAGCAGTTCTTC
>NA|NA|TRBJ2-1|TRBV15
CATSRGAQGYNEQFF
TGTGCCACCAGCAGGGGGGCCCAGGGGTACAATGAGCAGTTCTTC
>TRBD2|NA|TRBJ2-1|TRBV9
CASSARLAGGDPYNEQFF
TGTGCCAGCAGCGCCCGGCTAGCGGGAGGAGACCCCTACAATGAGCAGTTCTTC
>NA|once|TRBJ1-1|TRBV28
CASRKRTENTEAFF
TGTGCCAGCAGAAAGCGGACAGAGAACACTGAAGCTTTCTTT
>NA|NA|TRBJ2-7|TRBV14
CASSQGQVAYEQYF
TGTGCCAGCAGCCAAGGACAGGTAGCCTACGAGCAGTACTTC
>NA|NA|TRBJ2-2|TRBV10-2
CASRSHGGDRRGLFF
TGCGCCAGCAGATCCCACGGGGGGGACAGACGCGGGCTGTTTTTT
>TRBD2|NA|TRBJ2-3|TRBV29-1
CSVFLLAGGPGTDTQYF
TGCAGCGTTTTTCTACTAGCGGGGGGACCGGGCACAGATACGCAGTATTTT
>NA|NA|TRBJ1-4|TRBV2
CASLEGGTQGGGYEKLFF
TGTGCCAGCCTCGAAGGTGGGACGCAGGGAGGAGGTTATGAAAAACTGTTTTTT
>TRBD1|NA|TRBJ2-3|TRBV4-1
CASSPRDRGVTDTQYF
TGCGCCAGCAGCCCCCGGGACAGGGGGGTCACAGATACGCAGTATTTT
>NA|NA|TRBJ2-7|TRBV7-9
CASSSQGGHYEQYF
TGTGCCAGCAGCTCCCAGGGCGGCCACTACGAGCAGTACTTC
>TRBD1|NA|TRBJ2-5|TRBV29-1
CSVLQGAGGETQYF
TGCAGCGTCCTACAGGGGGCCGGGGGAGAGACCCAGTACTTC
>NA|NA|TRBJ1-1|TRBV4-2
CASSPRTPNTEAFF
TGTGCCAGCAGCCCCCGGACTCCCAACACTGAAGCTTTCTTT
>TRBD1|NA|TRBJ2-1|TRBV4-2
CASSQDRGTAAYNEQFF
TGTGCCAGCAGCCAAGATAGGGGGACAGCAGCCTACAATGAGCAGTTCTTC
>NA|few|TRBJ2-7|TRBV4-3
CASSRQLAVSYEQYF
TGCGCCAGCAGCCGCCAGTTAGCGGTCTCCTACGAGCAGTACTTC
>NA|NA|TRBJ2-7|TRBV14
CASSQNGTLSYEQYF
TGTGCCAGCAGCCAGAACGGGACACTCTCCTACGAGCAGTACTTC
>TRBD1|NA|TRBJ1-2|TRBV13
CASSLIQDRGRFGGYGYTF
TGTGCCAGCAGCTTAATTCAGGACAGGGGGCGATTTGGGGGCTATGGCTACACCTTC
>TRBD1|NA|TRBJ1-2|TRBV4-3
CASSPGQGRGRGYTF
TGCGCCAGCAGCCCGGGACAGGGAAGAGGTAGAGGCTACACCTTC
>TRBD1|NA|TRBJ1-5|TRBV2
CASRGQEGLGNQPQHF
TGTGCCAGCAGGGGACAGGAGGGTTTGGGCAATCAGCCCCAGCATTTT
>TRBD1|NA|TRBJ2-2|TRBV10-3
CAIRTGTGNTGELFF
TGTGCCATCAGAACCGGGACAGGGAACACCGGGGAGCTGTTTTTT
>TRBD2|NA|TRBJ2-1|TRBV12-5
CASGSPSGASGRPWLYNEQFF
TGTGCTAGTGGTTCCCCCTCGGGGGCTAGCGGGAGACCCTGGTTATACAATGAGCAGTTCTTC
>NA|NA|TRBJ1-1|TRBV27
CASSYLGQARSFVF
TGTGCCAGCAGCTACCTGGGACAAGCCCGAAGCTTTGTCTTT
>TRBD1|NA|TRBJ2-7|TRBV27
CASQGVTPEQYF
TGTGCCAGTCAGGGGGTCACCCCCGAGCAGTACTTC
>NA|NA|TRBJ1-1|TRBV28
CASSTPPKRAFF
TGTGCCAGCAGTACCCCCCCTAAAAGAGCTTTCTTT
>TRBD2|NA|TRBJ2-7|TRBV7-9
CASRGASGHYEQYF
TGTGCCAGCAGAGGGGCTAGCGGGCACTACGAGCAGTACTTC
>TRBD2|NA|TRBJ2-6|TRBV5-1
CASSLAESGGLSGANVLTF
TGCGCCAGCAGCTTGGCCGAGAGCGGGGGTCTCTCTGGGGCCAACGTCCTGACTTTC
>TRBD1|NA|TRBJ2-7|TRBV5-1
CASSLEFSGGSYEQYF
TGCGCCAGCAGCTTGGAGTTTTCAGGGGGAAGCTACGAGCAGTACTTC
>NA|NA|TRBJ2-1|TRBV21-1
CASYTGSSYNEQFF
TGTGCCAGCTATACGGGAAGCTCCTACAATGAGCAGTTCTTC
>NA|NA|TRBJ2-5|TRBV5-1
CASSPPLTDQETQYF
TGCGCCAGCAGCCCCCCACTGACAGACCAAGAGACCCAGTACTTC
>NA|NA|TRBJ2-7|TRBV29-1
CSVGGGPTYEQYF
TGCAGCGTTGGAGGGGGACCTACCTACGAGCAGTACTTC
>TRBD2|once|TRBJ2-3|TRBV19
CASSTIAGGPVDTQYF
TGTGCCAGTAGTACTATAGCGGGAGGGCCAGTAGATACGCAGTATTTT
>NA|few|TRBJ2-7|TRBV7-6
CASSLDGRVPTSSYEQYF
TGTGCCAGCAGCTTAGACGGCAGGGTCCCCACCTCCTCCTACGAGCAGTACTTC
>TRBD1|NA|TRBJ1-5|TRBV7-2
CASSPDRTQPQHF
TGTGCCAGCAGCCCGGACAGGACCCAGCCCCAGCATTTT
>NA|NA|TRBJ2-7|TRBV4-1
CASSQWFTGWTYEQYF
TGCGCCAGCAGCCAATGGTTTACGGGGTGGACCTACGAGCAGTACTTC
>NA|NA|TRBJ2-7|TRBV18
CASSLHRSSYEQYF
TGTGCCAGCTCACTACACAGGTCCTCCTACGAGCAGTACTTC
>NA|NA|TRBJ1-1|TRBV4-3
CASSPRGKEATEAFF
TGCGCCAGCAGCCCCCGCGGGAAGGAGGCCACTGAAGCTTTCTTT
>NA|NA|TRBJ2-2|TRBV5-4
CASSAPTSTGELFF
TGTGCCAGCAGCGCCCCGACTAGTACCGGGGAGCTGTTTTTT
>NA|NA|TRBJ1-2|TRBV5-1
CASSLWAYRYGYTF
TGCGCCAGCAGCTTGTGGGCTTACCGCTATGGCTACACCTTC
>NA|NA|TRBJ2-5|TRBV2
CASSDRGETQYF
TGTGCCAGCAGTGACAGGGGTGAGACCCAGTACTTC
>NA|NA|TRBJ1-6|TRBV14
CASSPHAHSRHNSPLHF
TGTGCCAGCAGTCCACACGCACACAGCCGTCATAATTCACCCCTCCACTTT